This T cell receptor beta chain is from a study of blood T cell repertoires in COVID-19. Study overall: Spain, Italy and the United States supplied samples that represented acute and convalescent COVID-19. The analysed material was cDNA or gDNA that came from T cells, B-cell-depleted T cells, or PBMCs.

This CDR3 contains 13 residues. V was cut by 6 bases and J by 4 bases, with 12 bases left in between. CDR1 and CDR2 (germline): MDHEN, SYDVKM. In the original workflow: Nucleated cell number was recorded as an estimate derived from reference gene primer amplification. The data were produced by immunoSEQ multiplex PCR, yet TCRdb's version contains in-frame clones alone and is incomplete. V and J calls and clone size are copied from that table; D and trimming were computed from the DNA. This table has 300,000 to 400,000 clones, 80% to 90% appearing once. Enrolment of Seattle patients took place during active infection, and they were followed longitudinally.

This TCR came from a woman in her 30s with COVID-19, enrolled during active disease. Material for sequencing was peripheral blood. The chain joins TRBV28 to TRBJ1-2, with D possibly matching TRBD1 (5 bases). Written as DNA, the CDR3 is TGTGCCAGCAGAGCCCAGGGCGGCTATGGCTACACCTTC. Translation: CASRAQGGYGYTF.